What follows is one TCR beta chain and its context. Antigen specificity is unknown. This sample is part of a study of post-analysis software for immune sequencing data. The study's findings and limits: Patients had higher frequencies than controls of about 5 TRBV segments, including TRBV5-6, TRBV5-1 and TRBV20-1. Significantly lower normalized Chao1 diversity was seen in multiple sclerosis patients than in controls. By F measure, samples from a shared preparation batch strongly co-clustered.

The length of the CDR3 is 15 residues. Germline V gene data show CDR1 as SGHRS and CDR2 as YFSETQ. The V gene lost 4 bases and the J gene lost 9 bases, with 17 bases spanning the gap. Libraries were made from TCR beta cDNA, and they carried unique molecular identifiers. T cells numbering roughly 0.85 to 10 million gave rise to about 490,000 cDNA molecules. TCRdb re-analysed the PCR reads in MiXCR, keeping a single row per CDR3 protein. The sample yields about 200,000 distinct CDR3 sequences, roughly 28% seen once. The chain combines TRBV5-1 with TRBJ1-6; D is unresolved. Sequences were obtained from blood. This TCR was recovered from a girl younger than 18 with multiple sclerosis. CDR3 region: CASSVPEDWGSPLHF. The CDR3 nucleotides are TGCGCCAGCAGCGTGCCAGAGGACTGGGGTTCACCCCTCCACTTT. The whole variable domain, remainder taken from reference TRBV5-1 and TRBJ1-6, is KAGVTQTPRYLIKTRGQQVTLSCSPISGHRSVSWYQQTPGQGLQFLFEYFSETQRNKGNFPGRFSGRQFSNSRSEMNVSTLELGDSALYLCASSVPEDWGSPLHFGNGTRLTVT.